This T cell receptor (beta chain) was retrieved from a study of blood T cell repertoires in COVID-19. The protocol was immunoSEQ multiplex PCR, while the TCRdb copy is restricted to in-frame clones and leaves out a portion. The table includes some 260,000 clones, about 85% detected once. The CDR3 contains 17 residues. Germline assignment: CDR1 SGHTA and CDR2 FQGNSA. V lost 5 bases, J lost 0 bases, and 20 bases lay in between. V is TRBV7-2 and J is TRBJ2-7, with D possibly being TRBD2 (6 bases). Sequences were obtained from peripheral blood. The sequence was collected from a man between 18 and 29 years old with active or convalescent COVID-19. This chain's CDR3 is CASSPRPGLVPSYEQYF. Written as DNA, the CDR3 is TGTGCCAGCAGCCCACGGCCGGGACTTGTTCCCTCCTACGAGCAGTACTTC. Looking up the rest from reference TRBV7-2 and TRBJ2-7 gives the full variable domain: GAGVSQSPSNKVTEKGKDVELRCDPISGHTALYWYRQSLGQGLEFLIYFQGNSAPDKSGLPSDRFSAERTGGSVSTLTIQRTQQEDSAVYLCASSPRPGLVPSYEQYFGPGTRLTVT.